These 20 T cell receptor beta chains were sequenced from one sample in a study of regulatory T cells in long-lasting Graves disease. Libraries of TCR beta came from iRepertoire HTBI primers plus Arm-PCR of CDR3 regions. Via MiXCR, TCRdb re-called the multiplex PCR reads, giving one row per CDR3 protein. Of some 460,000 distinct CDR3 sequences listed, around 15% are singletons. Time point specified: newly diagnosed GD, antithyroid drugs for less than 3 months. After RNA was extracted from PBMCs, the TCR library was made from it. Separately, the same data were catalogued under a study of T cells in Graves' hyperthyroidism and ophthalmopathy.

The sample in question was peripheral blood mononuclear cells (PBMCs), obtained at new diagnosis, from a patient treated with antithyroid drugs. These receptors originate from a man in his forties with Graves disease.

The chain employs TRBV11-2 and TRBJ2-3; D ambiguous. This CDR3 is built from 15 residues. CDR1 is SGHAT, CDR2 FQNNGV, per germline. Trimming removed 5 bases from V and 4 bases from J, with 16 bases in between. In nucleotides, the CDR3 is TGTGCCAGCAGCACCTCGAGTGGGATCGCAGATACGCAGTATTTT. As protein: CASSTSSGIADTQYF.

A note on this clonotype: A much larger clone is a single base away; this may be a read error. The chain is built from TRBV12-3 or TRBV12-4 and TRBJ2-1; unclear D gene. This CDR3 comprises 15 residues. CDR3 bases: TGTGCCGGCAGACCTGACCGCGGTTCCTACAATGAGCAGTTCTTC. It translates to CAGRPDRGSYNEQFF.

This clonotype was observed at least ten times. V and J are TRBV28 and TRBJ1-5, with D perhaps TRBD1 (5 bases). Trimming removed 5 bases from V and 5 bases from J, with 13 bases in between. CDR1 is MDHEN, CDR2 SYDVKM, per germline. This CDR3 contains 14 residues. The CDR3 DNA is TGTGCCAGCAGTCCCGGGGCCGTCTATCAGCCCCAGCATTTT. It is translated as CASSPGAVYQPQHF. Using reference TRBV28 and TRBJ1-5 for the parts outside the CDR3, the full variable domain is DVKVTQSSRYLVKRTGEKVFLECVQDMDHENMFWYRQDPGLGLRLIYFSYDVKMKEKGDIPEGYSVSREKKERFSLILESASTNQTSMYLCASSPGAVYQPQHFGDGTRLSIL.

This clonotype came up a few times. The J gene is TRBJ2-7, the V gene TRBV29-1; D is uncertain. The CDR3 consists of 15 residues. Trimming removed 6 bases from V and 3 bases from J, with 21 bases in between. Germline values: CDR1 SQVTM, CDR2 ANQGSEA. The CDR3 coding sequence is TGCAGCGTGGAAACCCTGGACGGAGACAACTACGAGCAGTACTTC. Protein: CSVETLDGDNYEQYF.

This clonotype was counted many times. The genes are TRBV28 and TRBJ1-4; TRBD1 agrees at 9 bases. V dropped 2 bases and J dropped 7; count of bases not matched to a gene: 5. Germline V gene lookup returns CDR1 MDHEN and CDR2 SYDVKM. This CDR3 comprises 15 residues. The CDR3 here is CASSLIQGATEKLFF. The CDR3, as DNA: TGTGCCAGCAGTTTAATACAGGGGGCAACTGAAAAACTGTTTTTT.

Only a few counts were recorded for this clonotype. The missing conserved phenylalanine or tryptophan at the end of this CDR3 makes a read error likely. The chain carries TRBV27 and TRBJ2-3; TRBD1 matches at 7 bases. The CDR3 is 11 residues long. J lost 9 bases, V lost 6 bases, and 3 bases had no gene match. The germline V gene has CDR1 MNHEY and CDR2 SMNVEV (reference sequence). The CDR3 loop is CASRWDRTQYL. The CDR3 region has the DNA TGTGCCAGCAGATGGGACAGAACGCAGTATCTT.

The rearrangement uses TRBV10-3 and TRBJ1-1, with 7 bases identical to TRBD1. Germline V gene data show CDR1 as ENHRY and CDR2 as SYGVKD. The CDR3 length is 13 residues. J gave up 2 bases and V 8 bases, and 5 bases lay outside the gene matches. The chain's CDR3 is CAIHGTDNTEAFF. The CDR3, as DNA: TGTGCCATCCACGGGACAGATAACACTGAAGCTTTCTTT.

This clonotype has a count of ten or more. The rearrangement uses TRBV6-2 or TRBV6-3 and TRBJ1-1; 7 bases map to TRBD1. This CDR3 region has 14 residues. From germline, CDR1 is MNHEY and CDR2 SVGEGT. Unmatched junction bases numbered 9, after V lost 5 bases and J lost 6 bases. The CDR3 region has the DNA TGTGCCAGCAGTCCCAATAGGGGGCTCCCTGAAGCTTTCTTT. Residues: CASSPNRGLPEAFF.

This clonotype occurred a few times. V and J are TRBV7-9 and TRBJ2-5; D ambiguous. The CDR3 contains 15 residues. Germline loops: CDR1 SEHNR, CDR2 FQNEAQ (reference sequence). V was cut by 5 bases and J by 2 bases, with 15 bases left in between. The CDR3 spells CASSHPVGKQETQYF. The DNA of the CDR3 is TGTGCCAGCAGCCATCCCGTGGGAAAACAAGAGACCCAGTACTTC.

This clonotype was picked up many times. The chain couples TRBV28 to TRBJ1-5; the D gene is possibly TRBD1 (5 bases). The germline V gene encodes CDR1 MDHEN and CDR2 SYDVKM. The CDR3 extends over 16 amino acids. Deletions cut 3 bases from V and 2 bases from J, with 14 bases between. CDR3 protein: CASSLTALRGNQPQHF. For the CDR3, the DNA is TGTGCCAGCAGTTTGACAGCCCTGAGGGGCAATCAGCCCCAGCATTTT.

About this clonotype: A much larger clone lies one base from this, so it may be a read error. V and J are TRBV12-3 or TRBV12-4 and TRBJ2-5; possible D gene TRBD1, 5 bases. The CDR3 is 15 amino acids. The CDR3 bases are TGTGCCAGCAATTTAGGGCAGGGTCCCCAAGAGACCCAGTACTTC. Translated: CASNLGQGPQETQYF.

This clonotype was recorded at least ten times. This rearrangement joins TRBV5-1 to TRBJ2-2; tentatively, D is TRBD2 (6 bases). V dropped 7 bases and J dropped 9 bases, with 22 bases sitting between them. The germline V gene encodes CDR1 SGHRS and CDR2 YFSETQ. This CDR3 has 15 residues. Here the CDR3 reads CASQRANGRRRELFF. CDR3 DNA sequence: TGCGCCAGCCAGAGGGCGAACGGGAGACGAAGGGAGCTGTTTTTT.

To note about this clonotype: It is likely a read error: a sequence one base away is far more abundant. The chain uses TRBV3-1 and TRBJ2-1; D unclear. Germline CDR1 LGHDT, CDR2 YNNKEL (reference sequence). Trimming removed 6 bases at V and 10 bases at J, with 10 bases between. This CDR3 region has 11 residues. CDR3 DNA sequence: TGTGCCAGCAGTCAACAGTACGAGCAGTTCTTC. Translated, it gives CASSQQYEQFF.

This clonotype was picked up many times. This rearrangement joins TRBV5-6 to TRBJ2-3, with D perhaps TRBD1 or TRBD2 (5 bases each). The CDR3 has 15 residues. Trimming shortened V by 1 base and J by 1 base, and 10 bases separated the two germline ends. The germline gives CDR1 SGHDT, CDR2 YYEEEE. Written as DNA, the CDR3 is TGTGCCAGCAGCTTGTCCGGGGACCGCACAGATACGCAGTATTTT. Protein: CASSLSGDRTDTQYF.

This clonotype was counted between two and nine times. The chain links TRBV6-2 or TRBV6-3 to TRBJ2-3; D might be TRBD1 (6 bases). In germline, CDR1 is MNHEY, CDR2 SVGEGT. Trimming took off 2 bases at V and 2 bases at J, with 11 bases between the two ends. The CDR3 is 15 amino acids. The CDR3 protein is CASSYTGTYTDTQYF. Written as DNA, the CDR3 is TGTGCCAGCAGTTACACAGGGACCTACACAGATACGCAGTATTTT.

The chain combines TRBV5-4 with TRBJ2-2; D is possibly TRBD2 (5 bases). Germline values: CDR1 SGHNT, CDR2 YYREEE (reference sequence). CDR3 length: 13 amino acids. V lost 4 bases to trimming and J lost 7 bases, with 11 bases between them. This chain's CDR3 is CASSPDFFGELFF. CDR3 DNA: TGTGCCAGCAGCCCGGACTTCTTCGGGGAGCTGTTTTTT.

This chain's CDR3 is CASSAGGEYEQYF. The CDR3 region has the DNA TGTGCCAGCAGCGCAGGGGGCGAGTACGAGCAGTACTTC. This sequence joins TRBV6-1 and TRBJ2-7; TRBD1 matches at 8 bases. J was trimmed by 4 bases and V by 6 bases; bases with no gene match: 5. This CDR3 is built from 13 residues. CDR1 and CDR2 from the germline V gene are MNHNS and SASEGT.

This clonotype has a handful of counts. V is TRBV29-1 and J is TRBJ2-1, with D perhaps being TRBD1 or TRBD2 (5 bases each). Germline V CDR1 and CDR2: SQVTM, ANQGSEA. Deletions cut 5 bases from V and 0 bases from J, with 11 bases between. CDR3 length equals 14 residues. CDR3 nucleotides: TGCAGCGTTCCACGGGACGCCTCCTACAATGAGCAGTTCTTC. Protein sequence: CSVPRDASYNEQFF.

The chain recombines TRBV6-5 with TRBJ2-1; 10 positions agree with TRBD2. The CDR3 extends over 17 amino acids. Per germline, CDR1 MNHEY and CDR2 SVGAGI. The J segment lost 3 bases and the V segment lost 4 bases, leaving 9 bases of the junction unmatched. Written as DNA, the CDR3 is TGTGCCAGCAGTTCCCCGAGCGGGAGGGCCTACTACAATGAGCAGTTCTTC. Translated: CASSSPSGRAYYNEQFF.

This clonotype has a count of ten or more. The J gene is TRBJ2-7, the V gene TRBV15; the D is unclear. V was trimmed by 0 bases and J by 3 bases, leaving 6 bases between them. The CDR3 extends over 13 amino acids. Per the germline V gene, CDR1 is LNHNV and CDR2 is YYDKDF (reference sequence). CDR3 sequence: CATSRESVYEQYF. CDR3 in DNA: TGTGCCACCAGCAGAGAGTCGGTCTACGAGCAGTACTTC.